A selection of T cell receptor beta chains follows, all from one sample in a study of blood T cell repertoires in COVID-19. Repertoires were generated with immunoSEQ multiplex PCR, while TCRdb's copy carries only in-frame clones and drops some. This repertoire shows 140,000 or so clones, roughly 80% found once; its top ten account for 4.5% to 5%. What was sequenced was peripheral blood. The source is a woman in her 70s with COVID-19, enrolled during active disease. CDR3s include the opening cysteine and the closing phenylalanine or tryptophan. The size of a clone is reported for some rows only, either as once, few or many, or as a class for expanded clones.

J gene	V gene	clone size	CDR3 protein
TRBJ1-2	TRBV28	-	CASSYGGRGYTF
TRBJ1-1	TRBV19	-	CASSLRGQGNTEAFF
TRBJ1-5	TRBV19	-	CASSLRGTGTPWPQHF
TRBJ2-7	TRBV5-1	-	CASSLGTYEQYF
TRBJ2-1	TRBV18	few	CASSQRGVHNEQFF
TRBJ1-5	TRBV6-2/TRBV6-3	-	CASSLRDRDSQPQHF
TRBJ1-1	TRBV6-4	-	CASAQDMNTEAFF
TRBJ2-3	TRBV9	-	CASSPRGGEIDTQYF
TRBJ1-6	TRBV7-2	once	CASSSQGALSNSPLHF
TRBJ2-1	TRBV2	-	CASSGATYNEQFF